The T cell receptor (beta chain) described here comes from a study of PD-L1 blockade in urothelial cancer. This clone appeared once. TCRdb keeps only in-frame clones here, not all; method: immunoSEQ multiplex PCR. The data show approximately 38,000 clones, with about 86% seen just once and 16% held by the top ten. The V and J ends lost 5 bases and 3 bases respectively, with 15 bases between them. Germline V gives CDR1 MDHEN, CDR2 SYDVKM. The CDR3 totals 15 residues. Patients had urothelial carcinoma that was locally advanced or metastatic. The TCR sequence derives from a man in his fifties or sixties with urothelial cancer. The material was PBMCs, obtained around atezolizumab (anti-PD-L1) treatment. The chain is built from TRBV28 and TRBJ2-3, with TRBD2 as a possible D gene (5 bases). CDR3 sequence reads: CASSDYHQRTDTQYF. DNA of the CDR3: TGTGCCAGCAGTGACTACCATCAACGGACAGATACGCAGTATTTT.